This T cell receptor beta chain stems from a study of shared clonotypes between healthy human individuals. Study results and caveats: Memory subsets generally showed lower estimated richness than naive subsets.

Unmatched junction bases numbered 14, after V lost 4 bases and J lost 12 bases. Germline V gene sequence: CDR1 SNHLY, CDR2 FYNNEI. CDR3 size: 15 residues. Note on this clone: Its antigen is not known.

CD8 cells regarded as naive lacked CD45RO, were positively chosen for CCR7, and omitted terminally differentiated effector memory CD45RA+ cells. Healthy and HIV-negative, the adult donors had no recent acute infections or vaccinations. Genomic DNA from each subset was divided evenly over several immunoSEQ plates. Libraries were prepared by immunoSEQ multiplex PCR; TCRdb keeps only in-frame clonotypes and omits some of them. The sample yields almost 700,000 clones, 92% seen once. This clonotype originated in a man younger than 45 in good health. The sample consisted of naive CD8+ T cells sorted from blood. The rearrangement joins TRBV2 to TRBJ1-2; 10 nucleotides match TRBD1. The CDR3 DNA reads TGTGCCAGCAGTGGGACAGGGGGTCTTTTCGACGAAGACACCTTC. It codes for CASSGTGGLFDEDTF.